The 14 T cell receptor beta chains below come from one sample, sequenced in a study of T cells after posttransplantation cyclophosphamide. The assay was immunoSEQ multiplex PCR, and TCRdb's table has in-frame clones only and misses some. The sample gives approximately 20,000 clones, approximately 90% of which show up once; 5.5% to 7.5% is in the top ten. Treatment was busulfan-fludarabine conditioning, a marrow graft, and cyclophosphamide on days +3 and +4. Sequenced here: PBMCs, sampled after allogeneic stem cell transplant with posttransplant cyclophosphamide. The receptors stem from a female patient in her 40s who received an allogeneic stem cell transplant from a related donor, was CMV-positive, and had no GVHD. Some T cells may be the graft donor's.

This clone is a singleton in its sample. V is TRBV7-6 and J is TRBJ1-3; TRBD1 might be the D (5 bases). The CDR3 is 13 residues long. The V gene's germline CDR1 is SGHVS and CDR2 FNYEAQ. V lost 5 bases and J 1 base, leaving 6 bases between the germline ends. In nucleotides, the CDR3 is TGTGCCAGCAGCCCAGGGTCTGGAAACACCATATATTTT. Its translation: CASSPGSGNTIYF.

The chain combines TRBV21-1 with TRBJ1-1; the listed D gene, TRBD1, was not tested against the DNA. TRBV21-1 is classified as a pseudogene. The CDR3 sequence is 14 residues long. CDR3 DNA: TGTGCCAGCAGCACCTCCGACAGGGAAACTGAAGCTTTCTTT. It specifies CASSTSDRETEAFF.

CDR3 amino acids: CASSLGQYEQYF. DNA of the CDR3: TGTGCCAGCAGCTTAGGACAGTACGAGCAGTACTTC. This sequence joins TRBV7-9 and TRBJ2-7; perhaps TRBD1 as D (5 bases). Germline loops: CDR1 SEHNR, CDR2 FQNEAQ (reference sequence). The CDR3 covers 12 residues. Trimming took off 1 base at V and 4 bases at J, with 5 bases between the two ends.

This clone is medium-sized in the sample. The rearrangement uses TRBV28 and TRBJ1-4; no clear D. This CDR3 is 12 amino acids long. V shed 5 bases and J shed 10 bases, with 11 bases lying between them. The germline gives CDR1 MDHEN, CDR2 SYDVKM. This chain's CDR3 is CASSPPRGKLFF. CDR3 nucleotide sequence: TGTGCCAGCAGTCCGCCCCGGGGAAAACTGTTTTTT.

This chain joins TRBV4-2 and TRBJ2-7; 7 bases agree with TRBD2. The CDR3 runs 15 residues. Germline trimming cut 0 bases from V and 2 bases from J; bases unmatched to any gene: 4. In germline, CDR1 is LGHNA, CDR2 YNFKEQ. Written as DNA, the CDR3 is TGTGCCAGCAGCCAAGATCTGGCGGGAGCCTACGAGCAGTACTTC. Residues: CASSQDLAGAYEQYF.

The chain carries TRBV4-2 and TRBJ2-3, with TRBD2 identical over 12 bases. V was pared by 4 bases and J by 1 base, with 3 bases of the junction left unmatched. Per germline, CDR1 LGHNA and CDR2 YNFKEQ. The CDR3 totals 16 residues. The CDR3 coding sequence is TGTGCCAGCAGCCCATCTAGCGGGAGGGGCACAGATACGCAGTATTTT. Translating gives CASSPSSGRGTDTQYF.

This clone was recorded only once. CDR3 amino acids: CASSLDRALYEQYF. The CDR3 coding sequence is TGTGCCAGCAGTTTGGACAGGGCGCTTTACGAGCAGTACTTC. V is TRBV27 and J is TRBJ2-7, with TRBD1 matching 8 bases. The CDR3 has 14 residues. With V trimmed by 3 bases and J by 4 bases, 5 bases remained unmatched. Germline CDR1 MNHEY, CDR2 SMNVEV (reference sequence).

The V call is TRBV5-6, the J call TRBJ2-7, with D possibly matching TRBD2 (5 bases). The CDR3 is 14 amino acids. From germline, CDR1 is SGHDT and CDR2 YYEEEE. V shed 1 base and J shed 0 bases, with 8 bases lying between them. The CDR3 DNA is TGTGCCAGCAGCTTGAGAAGCGGCTCCTACGAGCAGTACTTC. Protein product: CASSLRSGSYEQYF.

CDR3 sequence reads: CASSFRFGSPSYEQYF. DNA for the CDR3: TGTGCCAGCAGTTTCCGTTTCGGGAGCCCCTCCTACGAGCAGTACTTC. The chain carries TRBV28 and TRBJ2-7; possibly TRBD2 for D (6 bases). Trimming pared 3 bases from V and 0 bases from J, leaving 15 bases between. The CDR3 has 16 residues. The germline V gene encodes CDR1 MDHEN and CDR2 SYDVKM.

The chain joins TRBV10-3 to TRBJ2-5; 8 bases map to TRBD2. The CDR3 extends over 15 amino acids. Losses at the gene ends were 6 bases for V and 5 bases for J; bases not matched to a gene: 11. Germline CDR1 ENHRY, CDR2 SYGVKD. The CDR3 bases are TGTGCCATCAGAACGAACGGGACTAGATTGGAGACCCAGTACTTC. It is translated as CAIRTNGTRLETQYF.

This chain connects TRBV6-6 to TRBJ2-1, with 8 positions matching TRBD2. Trimming removed 7 bases from V and 2 bases from J; junction bases left unmatched: 4. The CDR3 extends over 14 amino acids. Germline values: CDR1 MNHNY, CDR2 SVGAGI (reference sequence). The CDR3 bases are TGTGCCAGCATTCTTAGCGGGGCCTACAATGAGCAGTTCTTC. It translates to CASILSGAYNEQFF.

V usage is TRBV9 and J usage is TRBJ2-4; 7 nucleotides align to TRBD2. The germline V gene has CDR1 SGDLS and CDR2 YYNGEE. The junction had 10 bases not matched to a gene; V was cut back by 0 bases and J by 1 base. This CDR3 is 18 amino acids long. In DNA, the CDR3 is TGTGCCAGCAGCGTAGGCCCGGGCGCGGGAGTGGCCAAAAACATTCAGTACTTC. It yields the protein CASSVGPGAGVAKNIQYF.

CDR3 sequence: CASSSGMDYGYTF. The CDR3, as DNA: TGTGCCAGCTCATCAGGGATGGACTATGGCTACACCTTC. The genes are TRBV18 and TRBJ1-2; a weak D match, TRBD1 (5 bases). Germline CDR1 KGHSH, CDR2 LQKENI. CDR3 length: 13 amino acids. V was trimmed by 5 bases and J by 3 bases, leaving 10 bases between them. Looking up the rest from reference TRBV18 and TRBJ1-2 gives the full variable domain: NAGVMQNPRHLVRRRGQEARLRCSPMKGHSHVYWYRQLPEEGLKFMVYLQKENIIDESGMPKERFSAEFPKEGPSILRIQQVVRGDSAAYFCASSSGMDYGYTFGSGTRLTVV.

The chain employs TRBV19 and TRBJ2-1; D is ambiguous. CDR1 is LNHDA, CDR2 SQIVND, per germline (reference sequence). Trimming took off 7 bases at V and 7 bases at J, with 20 bases between the two ends. The CDR3 runs to 15 residues. DNA for the CDR3: TGTGCCAGTACCCGAGGAACGCTACCGATGAATGAGCAGTTCTTC. The encoded protein is CASTRGTLPMNEQFF. Combining the CDR3 with reference TRBV19 and TRBJ2-1 gives the whole variable domain DGGITQSPKYLFRKEGQNVTLSCEQNLNHDAMYWYRQDPGQGLRLIYYSQIVNDFQKGDIAEGYSVSREKKESFPLTVTSAQKNPTAFYLCASTRGTLPMNEQFFGPGTRLTVL.